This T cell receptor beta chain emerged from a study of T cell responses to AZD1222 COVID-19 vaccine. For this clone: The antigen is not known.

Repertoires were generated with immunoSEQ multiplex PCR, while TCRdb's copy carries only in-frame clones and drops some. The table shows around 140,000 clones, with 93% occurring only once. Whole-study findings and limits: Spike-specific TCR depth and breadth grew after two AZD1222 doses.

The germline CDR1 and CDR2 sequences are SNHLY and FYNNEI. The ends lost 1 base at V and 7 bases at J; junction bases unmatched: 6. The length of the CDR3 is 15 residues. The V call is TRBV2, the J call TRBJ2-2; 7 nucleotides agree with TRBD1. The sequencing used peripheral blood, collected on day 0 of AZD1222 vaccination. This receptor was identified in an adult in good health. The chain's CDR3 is CASSEDSRQGGELFF. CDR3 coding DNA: TGTGCCAGCAGTGAAGACTCGCGACAGGGCGGGGAGCTGTTTTTT.